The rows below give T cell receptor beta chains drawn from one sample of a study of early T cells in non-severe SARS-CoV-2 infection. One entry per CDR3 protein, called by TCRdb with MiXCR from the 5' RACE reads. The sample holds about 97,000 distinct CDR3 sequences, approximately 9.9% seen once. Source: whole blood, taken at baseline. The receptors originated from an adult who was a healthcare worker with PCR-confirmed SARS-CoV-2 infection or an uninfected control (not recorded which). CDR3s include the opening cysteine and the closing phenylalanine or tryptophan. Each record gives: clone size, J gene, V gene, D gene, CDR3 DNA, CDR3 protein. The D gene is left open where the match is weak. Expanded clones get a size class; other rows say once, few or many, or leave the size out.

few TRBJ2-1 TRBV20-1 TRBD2 TGCAGTGCTCCAAGGGGGACTAGCGGGACCGATGAGCAGTTCTTC CSAPRGTSGTDEQFF
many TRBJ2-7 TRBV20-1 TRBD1 TGCAGTGCTATCGCGGGACAGGGGATCGACGAGCAGTACTTC CSAIAGQGIDEQYF
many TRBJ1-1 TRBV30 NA TGTGCCTGGATCCAGTTGAACACTGAAGCTTTCTTT CAWIQLNTEAFF
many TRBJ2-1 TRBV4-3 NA TGCGCCAGCAGCCAAGAACGACTAGGAGATGAGCAGTTCTTC CASSQERLGDEQFF
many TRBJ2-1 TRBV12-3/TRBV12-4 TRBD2 TGTGCCAGCAGTGAGGGACTAGCTTACAATGAGCAGTTCTTC CASSEGLAYNEQFF
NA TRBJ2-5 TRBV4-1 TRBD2 TGCGCCAGCAGCCAAGGGACTAGCGGGAGAGAGGAGACCCAGTACTTC CASSQGTSGREETQYF
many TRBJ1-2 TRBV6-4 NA TGTGCCAGCAGTGAAGCGGGGGACCCAGATGGCTACACCTTC CASSEAGDPDGYTF
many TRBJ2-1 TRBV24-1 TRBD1 TGTGCCACCAGTGATTTGCAGACAGGGAGCTACAATGAGCAGTTCTTC CATSDLQTGSYNEQFF
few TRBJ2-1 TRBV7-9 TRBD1 TGTGCCAGCAGCCCCTTAGGGACAGAATACTACAATGAGCAGTTCTTC CASSPLGTEYYNEQFF
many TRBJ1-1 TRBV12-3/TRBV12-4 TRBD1 TGTGCCAGCAGTGCGCGGACAGGGGGGACTGAAGCTTTCTTT CASSARTGGTEAFF
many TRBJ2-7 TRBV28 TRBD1 TGTGCCAGCAGTTCACACTCGGGACAGGGGATCGAGCAGTACTTC CASSSHSGQGIEQYF
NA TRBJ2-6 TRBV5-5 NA TGTGCCAGCAGCCCCAGCCGCAGAGGGGAGGCTGGGGCCAACGTCCTGACTTTC CASSPSRRGEAGANVLTF
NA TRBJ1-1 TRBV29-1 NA TGCAGCATATCCAAGGGGGGGACTGAAGCTTTCTTT CSISKGGTEAFF
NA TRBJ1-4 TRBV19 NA TGTGCCAGCTCAGAAGGCCCGGGGGAAAAACTGTTTTTT CASSEGPGEKLFF
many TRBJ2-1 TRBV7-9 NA TGTGCCAGCAGCGATACAGGGCGGGGTGAGCAGTTCTTC CASSDTGRGEQFF
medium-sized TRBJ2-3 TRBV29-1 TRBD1 TGCAGCGGGACGACAGGGTCTAGCACAGATACGCAGTATTTT CSGTTGSSTDTQYF
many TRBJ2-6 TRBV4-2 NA TGTGCCAGCAGCCAAGGGCAGGCCTCCTCTGGGGCCAACGTCCTGACTTTC CASSQGQASSGANVLTF
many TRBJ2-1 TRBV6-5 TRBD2 TGTGCCAGCAGTTACTCGAGCCCGCGGGAGGGCACCTACAATGAGCAGTTCTTC CASSYSSPREGTYNEQFF
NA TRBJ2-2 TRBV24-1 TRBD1 TGTGCCACCAGCAGACCCGGACAGGGCGGATCCAACGGGGAGCTGTTTTTT CATSRPGQGGSNGELFF
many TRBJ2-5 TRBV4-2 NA TGTGCCAGCAGCCAAGATCTGGGAGAAGAGACCCAGTACTTC CASSQDLGEETQYF
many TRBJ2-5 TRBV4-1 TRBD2 TGCGCCAGCAGCCATTTTTCTAGCGGGGAAAGCCAAGAGACCCAGTACTTC CASSHFSSGESQETQYF
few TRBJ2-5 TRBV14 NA TGTGCCAGCAGCCCACAGAGAATCGAAGAGACCCAGTACTTC CASSPQRIEETQYF
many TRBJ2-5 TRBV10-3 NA TGTGCCATCAGTGAGGGGGAATCGGTTTCACAGACCCAGTACTTC CAISEGESVSQTQYF
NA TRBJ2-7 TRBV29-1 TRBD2 TGCAGCGTTCGGGATAGCGGGGGACCCTACGAGCAGTACTTC CSVRDSGGPYEQYF
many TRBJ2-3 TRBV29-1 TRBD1 TGCAGCGTTGACCTTACAGGGGTAGATACGCAGTATTTT CSVDLTGVDTQYF